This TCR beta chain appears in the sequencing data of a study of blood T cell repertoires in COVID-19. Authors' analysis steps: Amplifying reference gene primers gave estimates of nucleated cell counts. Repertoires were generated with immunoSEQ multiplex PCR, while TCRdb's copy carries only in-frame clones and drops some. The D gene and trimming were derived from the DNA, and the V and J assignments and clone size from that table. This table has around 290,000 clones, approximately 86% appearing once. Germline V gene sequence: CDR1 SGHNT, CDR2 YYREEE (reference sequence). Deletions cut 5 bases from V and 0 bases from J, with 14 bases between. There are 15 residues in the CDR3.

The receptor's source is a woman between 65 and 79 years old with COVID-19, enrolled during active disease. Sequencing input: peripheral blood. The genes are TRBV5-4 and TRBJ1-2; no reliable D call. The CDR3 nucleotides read TGTGCCAGCAGTTCCCGACGGGAAGCTAACTATGGCTACACCTTC. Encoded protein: CASSSRREANYGYTF.